The 21 T cell receptor beta chains in this list originate from one sample, sequenced in a study of a mutant IDH1 vaccine in newly diagnosed glioma. Time point indicated: week 11, during vaccination. Topical imiquimod accompanied each vaccine dose, which consisted of 300 ug of mutant IDH1 20-mer peptide. Clones were read by immunoSEQ multiplex PCR, and TCRdb kept only the in-frame ones, dropping some. The sample lists tens of thousands of clones; 84% were seen once. For these receptors, no antigen is known. Sequencing was performed on PBMCs, taken from a glioma patient whose treatment included an IDH1 peptide vaccine. Receptors originate from a man in his forties with glioma.

This clone occurred a few times. The rearrangement joins TRBV6-6 to TRBJ1-1, with unresolved D. The V end lost 5 bases, the J end lost 0 bases, and 10 bases lay between the germline ends. Germline loops: CDR1 MNHNY, CDR2 SVGAGI (reference sequence). The CDR3 length is 14 residues. The CDR3 nucleotides read TGTGCCAGCAGTGTTGGTCGTTTGAACACTGAAGCTTTCTTT. Its translation: CASSVGRLNTEAFF.

This chain joins TRBV18 and TRBJ2-1; D is unresolved. The germline CDR1 and CDR2 sequences are KGHSH and LQKENI. The CDR3 is made up of 15 amino acids. The V end lost 6 bases, the J end lost 0 bases, and 12 bases lay between the germline ends. The CDR3 nucleotides read TGTGCCAGCTCGTCCGACCTTAGCTCCTACAATGAGCAGTTCTTC. It codes for CASSSDLSSYNEQFF. Full variable domain (missing parts from reference TRBV18 and TRBJ2-1): NAGVMQNPRHLVRRRGQEARLRCSPMKGHSHVYWYRQLPEEGLKFMVYLQKENIIDESGMPKERFSAEFPKEGPSILRIQQVVRGDSAAYFCASSSDLSSYNEQFFGPGTRLTVL.

The chain combines TRBV9 with TRBJ2-5; no definite D call. With 0 bases removed from V and 2 bases from J, the gap between germline ends came to 8 bases. The CDR3 has 14 amino acids. The germline V gene has CDR1 SGDLS and CDR2 YYNGEE. CDR3 nucleotides: TGTGCCAGCAGCGTAGATCCTATGCAAGAGACCCAGTACTTC. It specifies CASSVDPMQETQYF.

The V call is TRBV19, the J call TRBJ1-3; TRBD1 matches at 8 bases. Germline V gene lookup returns CDR1 LNHDA and CDR2 SQIVND (reference sequence). The CDR3 has 15 amino acids. The V gene end was trimmed by 7 bases and the J gene end by 6 bases; junction bases not matched to a gene: 11. The CDR3 loop is CASTRASTGANTIYF. The DNA of the CDR3 is TGTGCCAGTACCAGAGCTTCGACAGGGGCAAACACCATATATTTT.

The V and J genes are TRBV10-3 and TRBJ2-7; TRBD1 aligns across 9 bases. The trim removed 3 bases at V and 4 bases at J, leaving 22 bases unmatched. This CDR3 has 20 residues. Germline assignment: CDR1 ENHRY and CDR2 SYGVKD. The CDR3 here is CAISESLGGQGSKGEYEQYF. CDR3 coding DNA: TGTGCCATCAGTGAATCATTAGGGGGACAGGGTTCAAAAGGGGAGTACGAGCAGTACTTC.

There are a few counts of this clone. The chain couples TRBV11-2 to TRBJ2-2; 8 bases map to TRBD2. The V gene end was trimmed by 3 bases and the J gene end by 7 bases; junction bases not matched to a gene: 7. CDR3 length equals 15 residues. Looked up from germline, CDR1 is SGHAT and CDR2 is FQNNGV. The CDR3 DNA reads as TGTGCCAGCAGCTTTCGAGCGGGAGTGGGCGGGGAGCTGTTTTTT. Its protein product is CASSFRAGVGGELFF.

V usage is TRBV7-2 and J usage is TRBJ2-4; TRBD2 aligns across 8 bases. The germline V gene has CDR1 SGHTA and CDR2 FQGNSA. The junction had 6 bases not matched to a gene; V was cut back by 5 bases and J by 3 bases. The CDR3 is made up of 15 amino acids. CDR3 DNA: TGTGCCAGCAGCGCGGGGGGTTTCGGCAAAAACATTCAGTACTTC. Amino acid sequence: CASSAGGFGKNIQYF.

The chain carries TRBV6-5 and TRBJ2-7; no firm D call. Trimming left V 6 bases short and J 3 bases short, with 9 bases between. Germline V lookup: CDR1 MNHEY, CDR2 SVGAGI. The CDR3 extends over 12 amino acids. Written as DNA, the CDR3 is TGTGCCAGCAGAAACGGATTCTACGAGCAGTACTTC. It codes for CASRNGFYEQYF.

The chain recombines TRBV7-8 with TRBJ1-2; D gene uncertain. From germline, CDR1 is SGHVS and CDR2 FQNEAQ. The V end was cut by 6 bases, the J end by 0 bases, with 11 bases between. This CDR3 region has 14 residues. The CDR3 DNA is TGTGCCAGCAGTAAGGACGGAACTAACTATGGCTACACCTTC. Its translation: CASSKDGTNYGYTF.

The J gene is TRBJ2-5, the V gene TRBV27; 7 bases line up with TRBD1. V dropped 6 bases and J dropped 0; count of bases not matched to a gene: 7. The CDR3 is made up of 15 amino acids. CDR1 and CDR2 from the germline V gene are MNHEY and SMNVEV (reference sequence). CDR3 nucleotide sequence: TGTGCCAGCAGACCAGGACAGGTGTACCAAGAGACCCAGTACTTC. Translation gives CASRPGQVYQETQYF.

V and J are TRBV7-6 and TRBJ1-1; 7 nucleotides align to TRBD1. This CDR3 region has 14 residues. J was trimmed by 5 bases and V by 5 bases; bases with no gene match: 8. Germline V gene lookup returns CDR1 SGHVS and CDR2 FNYEAQ. The CDR3 region is CASSVQGIRTEAFF. Written as DNA, the CDR3 is TGTGCCAGCAGCGTACAGGGGATTAGGACTGAAGCTTTCTTT.

The rearrangement uses TRBV6-5 and TRBJ1-2; D uncertain. The germline gives CDR1 MNHEY, CDR2 SVGAGI. With 4 bases removed from V and 4 bases from J, the gap between germline ends came to 7 bases. The length of the CDR3 is 12 residues. Here the CDR3 DNA reads TGTGCCAGCAGTTCGGCCCGCTATGGCTACACCTTC. Protein sequence: CASSSARYGYTF.

This clone appeared once. The rearrangement joins TRBV15 to TRBJ2-7; 7 positions agree with TRBD1. J was trimmed by 5 bases and V by 1 base; bases with no gene match: 5. The CDR3 has 14 residues. Germline CDR1 LNHNV, CDR2 YYDKDF (reference sequence). CDR3 bases: TGTGCCACCAGCAGAGGGGAGACAGGGCACGAGCAGTACTTC. Its translation: CATSRGETGHEQYF.

The genes are TRBV7-6 and TRBJ2-7, with 9 positions matching TRBD2. CDR3 length equals 17 residues. V shed 0 bases and J 4 bases; nucleotides not matched to a gene: 10. Germline-derived CDR1 and CDR2 are SGHVS and FNYEAQ. The CDR3 is CASSLAAAGGLLYEQYF. CDR3 coding DNA: TGTGCCAGCAGCTTAGCAGCTGCGGGAGGGCTTTTATACGAGCAGTACTTC.

V is TRBV5-1 and J is TRBJ2-3; D is tentatively TRBD1 or TRBD2 (5 bases each). The CDR3 is made up of 14 amino acids. V was cut by 0 bases and J by 2 bases, with 7 bases left in between. CDR1 and CDR2 (germline): SGHRS, YFSETQ. The CDR3 here is CASSLGDATDTQYF. The CDR3, as DNA: TGCGCCAGCAGCTTGGGGGACGCCACAGATACGCAGTATTTT. The complete variable domain, with remaining parts taken from reference TRBV5-1 and TRBJ2-3, reads KAGVTQTPRYLIKTRGQQVTLSCSPISGHRSVSWYQQTPGQGLQFLFEYFSETQRNKGNFPGRFSGRQFSNSRSEMNVSTLELGDSALYLCASSLGDATDTQYFGPGTRLTVL.

This clone showed up just a few times. The chain has TRBV4-2 and TRBJ1-1; TRBD1 matches 8 bases. Trimming cost V 8 bases and J 5 bases; bases outside gene matches: 7. Germline CDR1 is LGHNA and CDR2 is YNFKEQ. The CDR3 runs 13 residues. The CDR3 sequence is CASWDRWATEAFF. The CDR3 DNA is TGTGCCAGCTGGGACAGGTGGGCGACTGAAGCTTTCTTT.

The V and J genes are TRBV2 and TRBJ2-7; possibly TRBD1 for D (6 bases). This CDR3 has 14 residues. Germline V CDR1 and CDR2: SNHLY, FYNNEI. Trimming removed 6 bases at V and 0 bases at J, with 12 bases between. CDR3 residues: CASRRTATSYEQYF. The DNA for the CDR3 is TGTGCCAGCAGAAGGACAGCGACCTCCTACGAGCAGTACTTC. The full variable domain, with the rest looked up from reference TRBV2 and TRBJ2-7, is EPEVTQTPSHQVTQMGQEVILRCVPISNHLYFYWYRQILGQKVEFLVSFYNNEISEKSEIFDDQFSVERPDGSNFTLKIRSTKLEDSAMYFCASRRTATSYEQYFGPGTRLTVT.

This sequence joins TRBV19 and TRBJ1-2, with TRBD1 as a possible D gene (5 bases). Germline lookup yields CDR1 LNHDA and CDR2 SQIVND (reference sequence). The CDR3 is made up of 12 amino acids. Trimming removed 5 bases from V and 9 bases from J, with 13 bases in between. The CDR3 reads CASSQGFDSYTF. DNA for the CDR3: TGTGCCAGTAGTCAGGGTTTCGATAGCTACACCTTC.

The chain is built from TRBV10-3 and TRBJ2-2, with D perhaps TRBD1 or TRBD2 (5 bases each). The CDR3 covers 12 residues. V lost 4 bases and J 7 bases, leaving 7 bases between the germline ends. CDR1 is ENHRY and CDR2 is SYGVKD in the germline V gene. The CDR3 loop is CAISGGVGELFF. Written as DNA, the CDR3 is TGTGCCATCAGTGGAGGGGTCGGGGAGCTGTTTTTT.

This clone was counted only a few times. The chain links TRBV7-2 to TRBJ1-5; D remains ambiguous. CDR1 is SGHTA, CDR2 FQGNSA, per germline. This CDR3 region has 14 residues. V was cut by 0 bases and J by 1 base, with 4 bases left in between. CDR3 residues: CASSLAGSNQPQHF. The CDR3 DNA follows: TGTGCCAGCAGCTTAGCCGGAAGCAATCAGCCCCAGCATTTT.

V is TRBV6-5 and J is TRBJ2-2, with D maybe TRBD1 (6 bases). This CDR3 spans 16 amino acids. Germline assignment: CDR1 MNHEY and CDR2 SVGAGI. Trimming pared 1 base from V and 1 base from J, leaving 10 bases between. CDR3 sequence: CASSYFDRLNTGELFF. The DNA for the CDR3 is TGTGCCAGCAGTTACTTCGACAGGCTGAACACCGGGGAGCTGTTTTTT.